Shown below are 29 T cell receptor beta chains from a single sample sequenced in a study of cytomegalovirus exposure and HLA in healthy donors. The PCR made use of 60 Vbeta and 13 Jbeta primers. Measured with immunoSEQ multiplex PCR; TCRdb has only the in-frame clones, and not every one. The sample has approximately 120,000 clones, around 80% seen once. Sequenced material: PBMCs. These receptor sequences come from a man aged 45-60 years in good health and CMV-seronegative.

This clone was observed once. This chain links TRBV29-1 with TRBJ1-4, with 8 nucleotides matching TRBD1. Germline V gene lookup returns CDR1 SQVTM and CDR2 ANQGSEA. V was clipped by 7 bases and J by 7 bases; unmatched bases: 5. The CDR3 is 12 residues long. The CDR3 protein is CSGRTGSEKLFF. CDR3 coding DNA: TGCAGCGGCCGGACAGGGAGTGAAAAACTGTTTTTT.

The chain uses TRBV7-2 and TRBJ2-7; maybe TRBD2 (5 bases). In germline, CDR1 is SGHTA, CDR2 FQGNSA. Trimming pared 5 bases from V and 0 bases from J, leaving 11 bases between. This CDR3 has 14 residues. The CDR3, as DNA: TGTGCCAGCAGCCCGGGGAAGGCCTCCTACGAGCAGTACTTC. Its translation: CASSPGKASYEQYF.

The chain joins TRBV5-1 to TRBJ1-1; the D is unclear. The CDR3 has 14 amino acids. Trimming removed 0 bases from V and 1 base from J, with 7 bases in between. Looked up from germline, CDR1 is SGHRS and CDR2 is YFSETQ. In DNA, the CDR3 is TGCGCCAGCAGCTTGGGAGCGGAGAACACTGAAGCTTTCTTT. Amino acids: CASSLGAENTEAFF.

V usage is TRBV6-5 and J usage is TRBJ1-5, with D possibly matching TRBD1 (5 bases). The CDR3 is made up of 15 amino acids. The germline CDR1 and CDR2 sequences are MNHEY and SVGAGI. The V gene lost 5 bases and the J gene lost 3 bases, with 14 bases spanning the gap. CDR3 protein: CASSGGRGLNQPQHF. The CDR3 DNA is TGTGCCAGCAGTGGGGGTCGGGGACTCAATCAGCCCCAGCATTTT.

V is TRBV28 and J is TRBJ1-6, with 8 bases fitting TRBD1. There are 13 residues in the CDR3. V shed 5 bases, J shed 6 bases, and the junction held 0 bases outside the gene matches. The V gene's germline CDR1 is MDHEN and CDR2 SYDVKM. The CDR3 nucleotides are TGTGCCAGCAGTGACAGGGGTAATTCACCCCTCCACTTT. Residues: CASSDRGNSPLHF.

This clone was observed a handful of times. The V gene is TRBV6-5, the J gene TRBJ2-5; D remains unclear. CDR3 length: 12 residues. CDR1 is MNHEY, CDR2 SVGAGI, per germline. The ends were cut back, 4 bases at V and 4 bases at J, with 7 bases in the middle. CDR3 nucleotides: TGTGCCAGCAGTTCCCTCGGAGAGACCCAGTACTTC. Its protein product is CASSSLGETQYF.

This clone was counted only a few times. The V and J genes are TRBV7-2 and TRBJ2-3; D may be TRBD2 (7 bases). Trimming removed 5 bases from V and 3 bases from J, with 12 bases in between. The germline CDR1 and CDR2 sequences are SGHTA and FQGNSA. CDR3 length: 14 residues. The CDR3 DNA sequence: TGTGCCAGCAGCGGGACTACAGGGACAGATACGCAGTATTTT. As protein: CASSGTTGTDTQYF.

This chain uses TRBV5-1 with TRBJ2-3; the D gene is possibly TRBD1 (5 bases). Germline V gives CDR1 SGHRS, CDR2 YFSETQ. The CDR3 is made up of 15 amino acids. V lost 6 bases and J 2 bases, leaving 16 bases between the germline ends. As DNA, the CDR3 is TGCGCCAGCACCCCGCCGACAGACCACACAGATACGCAGTATTTT. The encoded protein is CASTPPTDHTDTQYF.

In this sample, this clone turned up once. The chain uses TRBV15 and TRBJ1-2; D unresolved. CDR3 length: 16 amino acids. The V end lost 0 bases, the J end lost 2 bases, and 13 bases lay between the germline ends. Germline CDR1 LNHNV, CDR2 YYDKDF (reference sequence). The CDR3 sequence: CATSRDLGTENYGYTF. The CDR3 nucleotides read TGTGCCACCAGCAGAGATCTGGGCACCGAAAACTATGGCTACACCTTC.

The chain employs TRBV5-1 and TRBJ2-2, with D possibly being TRBD1 (6 bases). Deletions cut 4 bases from V and 7 bases from J, with 14 bases between. This CDR3 has 14 residues. CDR1 SGHRS and CDR2 YFSETQ come from the germline V gene. CDR3 residues: CASSPTGMNGELFF. The CDR3 DNA reads TGCGCCAGCAGCCCGACAGGAATGAACGGGGAGCTGTTTTTT.

The chain carries TRBV7-6 and TRBJ2-2; D unresolved. In germline, CDR1 is SGHVS, CDR2 FNYEAQ. Trimming took off 1 base at V and 7 bases at J, with 4 bases between the two ends. The CDR3 runs 12 residues. The CDR3 coding sequence is TGTGCCAGCAGCTTAGTCATCGGGGAGCTGTTTTTT. Translated: CASSLVIGELFF.

The chain links TRBV11-2 to TRBJ2-7; D not resolved. Looked up from germline, CDR1 is SGHAT and CDR2 is FQNNGV. Trimming removed 0 bases from V and 7 bases from J, with 10 bases in between. The CDR3 covers 13 residues. CDR3 region: CASSLESTSEQYV. The CDR3 region has the DNA TGTGCCAGCAGCTTAGAGTCTACGTCGGAGCAGTACGTC.

The rearrangement joins TRBV18 to TRBJ1-5; 7 nucleotides agree with TRBD1. Germline assignment: CDR1 KGHSH and CDR2 LQKENI. Losses at the gene ends were 2 bases for V and 7 bases for J; bases not matched to a gene: 5. The CDR3 is 14 amino acids. CDR3 in amino acids: CASSPYTGDQPQHF. CDR3 bases: TGTGCCAGCTCACCATATACAGGGGACCAGCCCCAGCATTTT.

The chain has TRBV7-7 and TRBJ2-7, with TRBD1 identical over 7 bases. This CDR3 has 15 residues. Trimming at V came to 4 bases and at J to 4 bases, leaving 10 bases not matched to a gene. Germline values: CDR1 SSHAT, CDR2 FNYEAQ (reference sequence). The CDR3 is CASSSNPGQKYEQYF. CDR3 bases: TGTGCCAGCAGCTCCAACCCGGGACAGAAATACGAGCAGTACTTC.

This clone has just a few counts. The V and J genes are TRBV2 and TRBJ1-1, with 7 bases lining up with TRBD1. With V trimmed by 5 bases and J by 6 bases, 9 bases remained unmatched. This CDR3 has 14 amino acids. Germline V gives CDR1 SNHLY, CDR2 FYNNEI. CDR3 sequence reads: CASSLTQGVAEAFF. The CDR3 DNA is TGTGCCAGCAGTCTGACTCAGGGGGTTGCTGAAGCTTTCTTT. The whole variable domain, filled in from reference TRBV2 and TRBJ1-1, reads EPEVTQTPSHQVTQMGQEVILRCVPISNHLYFYWYRQILGQKVEFLVSFYNNEISEKSEIFDDQFSVERPDGSNFTLKIRSTKLEDSAMYFCASSLTQGVAEAFFGQGTRLTVV.

The CDR3 DNA sequence: TGTGCCAGCAGCTTAGATTCCCCCTTAGCTAACTATGGCTACACCTTC. Translation: CASSLDSPLANYGYTF. The rearrangement links TRBV7-8 to TRBJ1-2; D not resolved. This CDR3 region has 16 residues. V shed 1 base and J shed 0 bases, with 12 bases lying between them. Per the germline V gene, CDR1 is SGHVS and CDR2 is FQNEAQ. The whole variable domain, remainder taken from reference TRBV7-8 and TRBJ1-2, is GAGVSQSPRYKVAKRGQDVALRCDPISGHVSLFWYQQALGQGPEFLTYFQNEAQLDKSGLPSDRFFAERPEGSVSTLKIQRTQQEDSAVYLCASSLDSPLANYGYTFGSGTRLTVV.

The chain uses TRBV4-2 and TRBJ1-5, with 7 bases fitting TRBD1. With 3 bases clipped from V and 7 bases from J, the junction kept 6 bases outside the gene matches. The CDR3 is made up of 14 amino acids. Germline values: CDR1 LGHNA, CDR2 YNFKEQ. In nucleotides, the CDR3 is TGTGCCAGCAGCCAGTTCACAGGGGTCCAGCCCCAGCATTTT. It codes for CASSQFTGVQPQHF.

The sample holds one count of this clone. The chain combines TRBV6-4 with TRBJ1-5, with D uncertain. V was clipped by 10 bases and J by 2 bases, with 15 bases between them. CDR3 size: 14 residues. The germline CDR1 and CDR2 sequences are MRHNA and SNTAGT. The CDR3 loop reads CANCETQGNQPQHF. CDR3 bases: TGTGCCAACTGTGAGACCCAGGGCAATCAGCCCCAGCATTTT.

This chain links TRBV15 with TRBJ2-5; 8 nucleotides line up with TRBD2. V gave up 1 base and J gave up 5 bases; unmatched junction bases: 9. The CDR3 sequence is 16 residues long. From germline, CDR1 is LNHNV and CDR2 YYDKDF (reference sequence). For the CDR3, the DNA is TGTGCCACCAGCAGAGTGGCCGGGGGGGGGAGGGAGACCCAGTACTTC. This encodes CATSRVAGGGRETQYF.

This clone was detected a few times. The chain employs TRBV5-6 and TRBJ2-2; TRBD1 aligns across 9 bases. The trim removed 5 bases at V and 4 bases at J, leaving 6 bases unmatched. The CDR3 consists of 15 residues. Looked up from germline, CDR1 is SGHDT and CDR2 is YYEEEE. The CDR3 loop reads CASSRTGEGTGELFF. The CDR3 DNA reads as TGTGCCAGCAGTCGGACAGGGGAGGGCACCGGGGAGCTGTTTTTT.

The chain uses TRBV7-2 and TRBJ1-2, with D possibly being TRBD1 (5 bases). Trimming removed 2 bases from V and 1 base from J, with 11 bases in between. The CDR3 has 15 amino acids. CDR1 and CDR2 (germline): SGHTA, FQGNSA. As DNA, the CDR3 is TGTGCCAGCAGCTTAACCCCAGGGAATAACTATGGCTACACCTTC. The encoded protein is CASSLTPGNNYGYTF.

The rearrangement joins TRBV28 to TRBJ1-5, with TRBD1 matching 7 bases. The germline V gene has CDR1 MDHEN and CDR2 SYDVKM. CDR3 length: 15 amino acids. Unmatched junction bases numbered 5, after V lost 3 bases and J lost 3 bases. As DNA, the CDR3 is TGTGCCAGCAGTTTCCGGGACAGCCCCAATCAGCCCCAGCATTTT. Amino acids: CASSFRDSPNQPQHF.

The chain carries TRBV7-8 and TRBJ1-2, with a tentative D call TRBD1 (6 bases). Germline assignment: CDR1 SGHVS and CDR2 FQNEAQ. This CDR3 has 17 amino acids. Trimming shortened V by 5 bases and J by 2 bases, and 21 bases separated the two germline ends. The CDR3 loop is CASSPAGGGGENYGYTF. The CDR3 nucleotides read TGTGCCAGCAGCCCTGCGGGGGGGGGCGGGGAGAACTATGGCTACACCTTC.

The V call is TRBV20-1, the J call TRBJ1-2; D is ambiguous. This CDR3 is built from 10 residues. Germline loops: CDR1 DFQATT, CDR2 SNEGSKA (reference sequence). The V end was cut by 6 bases, the J end by 8 bases, with 10 bases between. CDR3 sequence (DNA): TGCAGTGCGGTACTTTTGGGCTACACCTTC. This sequence encodes CSAVLLGYTF.

The chain employs TRBV6-5 and TRBJ1-2; D might be TRBD1 (5 bases). The CDR3 is 14 amino acids. V was pared by 5 bases and J by 7 bases, with 17 bases between. Per the germline V gene, CDR1 is MNHEY and CDR2 is SVGAGI. The CDR3 loop is CASSTGGVVVGYTF. As DNA, the CDR3 is TGTGCCAGCAGTACCGGGGGGGTGGTAGTTGGCTACACCTTC.

The genes are TRBV5-4 and TRBJ1-2; D is unresolved. The length of the CDR3 is 14 residues. V lost 0 bases to trimming and J lost 10 bases, with 16 bases between them. The germline CDR1 and CDR2 sequences are SGHNT and YYREEE (reference sequence). The CDR3 coding sequence is TGTGCCAGCAGCTTGGATTCCCCCCGGGGAGACTACACCTTC. It yields the protein CASSLDSPRGDYTF. The variable domain in full, with the rest retrieved from reference TRBV5-4 and TRBJ1-2, is ETGVTQSPTHLIKTRGQQVTLRCSSQSGHNTVSWYQQALGQGPQFIFQYYREEENGRGNFPPRFSGLQFPNYSSELNVNALELDDSALYLCASSLDSPRGDYTFGSGTRLTVV.

This rearrangement joins TRBV7-9 to TRBJ1-1; D gene uncertain. The CDR3 consists of 14 residues. Germline values: CDR1 SEHNR, CDR2 FQNEAQ (reference sequence). V was cut by 1 base and J by 11 bases, with 17 bases left in between. In nucleotides, the CDR3 is TGTGCCAGCAGCTTAGGCGGGGTTAGGAACAAGGCTTTCTTT. This encodes CASSLGGVRNKAFF.

CDR3 bases: TGTGCCAGCAGCTTGCGGGGGGGAAACACTGAAGCTTTCTTT. This codes for CASSLRGGNTEAFF. This chain uses TRBV5-4 with TRBJ1-1, with D maybe TRBD1 (5 bases). CDR1 is SGHNT and CDR2 is YYREEE in the germline V gene (reference sequence). V lost 1 base, J lost 2 bases, and 9 bases lay in between. The CDR3 runs 14 residues.

The gene calls are TRBV19 and TRBJ2-5; 14 bases fit TRBD2. The CDR3 contains 17 residues. J gave up 5 bases and V 4 bases, and 9 bases lay outside the gene matches. Germline V gene data show CDR1 as LNHDA and CDR2 as SQIVND (reference sequence). CDR3 nucleotide sequence: TGTGCCAGTAGTACCACCGGACTAGCGGGGGGCGGGGAGACCCAGTACTTC. This codes for CASSTTGLAGGGETQYF.